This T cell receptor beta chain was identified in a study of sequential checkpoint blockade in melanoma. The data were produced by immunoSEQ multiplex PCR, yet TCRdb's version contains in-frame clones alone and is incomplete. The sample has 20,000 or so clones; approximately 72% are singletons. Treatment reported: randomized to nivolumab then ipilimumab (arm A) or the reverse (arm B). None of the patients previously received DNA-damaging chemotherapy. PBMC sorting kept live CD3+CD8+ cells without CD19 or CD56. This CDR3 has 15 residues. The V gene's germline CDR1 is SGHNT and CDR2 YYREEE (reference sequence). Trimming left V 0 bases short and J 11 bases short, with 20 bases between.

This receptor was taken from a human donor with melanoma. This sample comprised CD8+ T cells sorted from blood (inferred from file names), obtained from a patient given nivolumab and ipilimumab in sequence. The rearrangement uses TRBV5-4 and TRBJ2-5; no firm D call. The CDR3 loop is CASSLGGGLTRVQYF. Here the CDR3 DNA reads TGTGCCAGCAGCTTGGGTGGCGGTTTAACTCGCGTGCAGTACTTC.